This is a list of T cell receptor beta chains from one sample in a study of identical twins. TCRdb itself ran the 5' RACE reads through MiXCR, one entry per CDR3 protein. The table shows about 530,000 distinct CDR3 sequences, with roughly 15% occurring only once. The sample was also reused in another study, on yellow fever vaccine responses in identical twins.

Sequenced input: CD4+ T cells sorted from blood. The receptors shown here come from a woman aged 18-29 years in good health. Both conserved end residues are part of each CDR3. A D gene is named only where the DNA matches it firmly. Part of the rows lack a size; the others show once, few, many or a class for expanded clones.

-	TRBV3-1	-	TRBJ2-3	CASSQDRRESVDTQYF	TGTGCCAGCAGCCAAGATAGGAGGGAGTCGGTAGATACGCAGTATTTT
-	TRBV29-1	few	TRBJ2-1	CSVEASKGRHYNEQFF	TGCAGCGTTGAAGCCTCCAAAGGACGTCATTACAATGAGCAGTTCTTC
-	TRBV19	few	TRBJ2-5	CASSSTAGSVETQYF	TGTGCCAGTAGTTCCACCGCAGGGTCGGTAGAGACCCAGTACTTC
-	TRBV7-3	-	TRBJ2-1	CASSLTFPLLNSYNEQFF	TGTGCCAGCAGCTTAACGTTTCCCCTACTGAATTCCTACAATGAGCAGTTCTTC
-	TRBV3-1	few	TRBJ2-5	CASSQSMVQYF	TGTGCCAGCAGCCAAAGTATGGTCCAGTACTTC
-	TRBV5-1	many	TRBJ2-2	CASSLGHTNTGELFF	TGTGCCAGCAGCCTTGGACACACGAACACCGGGGAGCTGTTTTTT
TRBD1	TRBV24-1	many	TRBJ2-5	CATSDRDRGFEETQYF	TGTGCCACCAGTGACCGCGACAGGGGCTTTGAAGAGACCCAGTACTTC
-	TRBV20-1	-	TRBJ2-2	CSARARVSNTGELFF	TGCAGTGCTAGGGCCCGGGTATCCAACACCGGGGAGCTGTTTTTT
-	TRBV29-1	many	TRBJ2-5	CSVYQETQYF	TGCAGCGTATATCAAGAGACCCAGTACTTC
-	TRBV27	-	TRBJ1-5	CASSLLRDQPQHF	TGTGCCAGCAGTCTACTAAGGGATCAGCCCCAGCATTTT
-	TRBV7-9	few	TRBJ2-1	CASSYTSNYNEQFF	TGTGCCAGCAGCTATACTAGCAACTACAATGAGCAGTTCTTC
TRBD2	TRBV3-1	few	TRBJ2-3	CASSQGPLAALGDTQYF	TGTGCCAGCAGCCAAGGCCCCCTAGCGGCCCTGGGAGATACGCAGTATTTT
TRBD1	TRBV24-1	-	TRBJ2-2	CATRDRVTGELFF	TGTGCCACCAGGGACAGGGTCACCGGGGAGCTGTTTTTT
TRBD2	TRBV11-2	-	TRBJ2-1	CASSLDYTGLAGVVEQFF	TGTGCCAGCAGCTTAGATTATACGGGACTAGCGGGAGTAGTTGAGCAGTTCTTC
TRBD1	TRBV6-1	few	TRBJ1-3	CASSPTGAYGNTIYF	TGTGCCAGCAGCCCCACAGGGGCATACGGAAACACCATATATTTT
TRBD1	TRBV2	-	TRBJ2-5	CASSRTGLTQETQYF	TGTGCCAGCAGTAGGACAGGTTTAACCCAAGAGACCCAGTACTTC
-	TRBV3-1	-	TRBJ1-1	CASSLGQIFTEAFF	TGTGCCAGCAGCCTTGGACAGATTTTCACTGAAGCTTTCTTT
-	TRBV5-5	few	TRBJ2-3	CASSLDSNTDTQYF	TGTGCCAGCAGCTTGGACTCGAACACAGATACGCAGTATTTT
-	TRBV9	-	TRBJ2-7	CASSTHGGLEQYF	TGTGCCAGCAGCACCCACGGGGGCCTGGAGCAGTACTTC
TRBD2	TRBV20-1	-	TRBJ2-1	CSASDISGSSYNEQFF	TGCAGTGCATCCGATATTAGCGGGAGCTCCTACAATGAGCAGTTCTTC
-	TRBV3-1	-	TRBJ2-3	CASSQGFSGAVTQYF	TGTGCCAGCAGCCAAGGGTTTTCAGGGGCCGTTACGCAGTATTTT
-	TRBV5-1	-	TRBJ2-1	CASSLGRGESYYNEQFF	TGCGCCAGCAGCTTGGGGAGGGGCGAATCCTATTACAATGAGCAGTTCTTC
-	TRBV12-3/TRBV12-4	-	TRBJ2-2	CASSTLGGELFF	TGTGCCAGCAGTACTCTTGGCGGGGAGCTGTTTTTT
-	TRBV6-2/TRBV6-3	-	TRBJ2-6	CASSYRAPLANVLTF	TGTGCCAGCAGTTACAGGGCCCCACTGGCCAACGTCCTGACTTTC
TRBD2	TRBV27	-	TRBJ2-7	CASSQLGLAGGPYEQYF	TGTGCCAGCAGTCAGCTGGGACTAGCGGGAGGGCCTTACGAGCAGTACTTC
-	TRBV28	-	TRBJ2-2	CASSPPGWGELFF	TGTGCCAGCAGTCCCCCGGGTTGGGGGGAGCTGTTTTTT
-	TRBV3-1	few	TRBJ1-2	CASSQSVPRGYTF	TGTGCCAGCAGCCAATCGGTCCCGAGGGGCTACACCTTC
-	TRBV28	-	TRBJ2-7	CASSSPSQGPYEQYF	TGTGCCAGCAGTTCCCCATCACAGGGTCCCTACGAGCAGTACTTC
-	TRBV20-1	many	TRBJ2-1	CSARGQGNRNEQFF	TGCAGTGCCAGGGGTCAGGGTAATAGAAATGAGCAGTTCTTC
-	TRBV12-3/TRBV12-4	-	TRBJ2-1	CASTPGVGEQFF	TGTGCCAGCACACCAGGGGTTGGTGAGCAGTTCTTC
TRBD2	TRBV7-9	-	TRBJ2-7	CASSLSSGYYEQYF	TGTGCCAGCAGCTTATCTAGCGGTTACTACGAGCAGTACTTC
-	TRBV12-3/TRBV12-4	few	TRBJ1-5	CASSLMGGNQPQHF	TGTGCCAGCAGTTTAATGGGGGGCAATCAGCCCCAGCATTTT
TRBD1	TRBV7-9	few	TRBJ1-5	CASSTWDRDQPQHF	TGTGCCAGCAGCACATGGGACAGGGATCAGCCCCAGCATTTT
TRBD2	TRBV2	-	TRBJ2-3	CASSEAAGGGGTQYF	TGTGCCAGCAGTGAAGCCGCGGGAGGAGGGGGTACGCAGTATTTT
TRBD1	TRBV6-1	-	TRBJ1-2	CASHDRTGNYGYTF	TGTGCCAGTCATGATAGGACAGGGAACTATGGCTACACCTTC
TRBD2	TRBV5-1	-	TRBJ2-5	CASSFWTAGGQVTQYF	TGCGCCAGCAGCTTCTGGACAGCGGGGGGGCAAGTGACCCAGTACTTC
-	TRBV3-1	-	TRBJ1-1	CASSPQGGFEAFF	TGTGCCAGCAGCCCTCAAGGTGGATTTGAAGCTTTCTTT
TRBD1	TRBV28	few	TRBJ2-1	CASSRPYPQGGGEQFF	TGTGCCAGCAGTCGCCCGTACCCACAGGGGGGCGGTGAGCAGTTCTTC
-	TRBV25-1	few	TRBJ2-3	CASSDTGPLRVTDTQYF	TGTGCCAGCAGTGACACGGGCCCATTAAGGGTCACAGATACGCAGTATTTT
-	TRBV24-1	few	TRBJ2-1	CATSDGSLSYNEQFF	TGTGCCACCAGTGATGGATCCTTGTCCTACAATGAGCAGTTCTTC